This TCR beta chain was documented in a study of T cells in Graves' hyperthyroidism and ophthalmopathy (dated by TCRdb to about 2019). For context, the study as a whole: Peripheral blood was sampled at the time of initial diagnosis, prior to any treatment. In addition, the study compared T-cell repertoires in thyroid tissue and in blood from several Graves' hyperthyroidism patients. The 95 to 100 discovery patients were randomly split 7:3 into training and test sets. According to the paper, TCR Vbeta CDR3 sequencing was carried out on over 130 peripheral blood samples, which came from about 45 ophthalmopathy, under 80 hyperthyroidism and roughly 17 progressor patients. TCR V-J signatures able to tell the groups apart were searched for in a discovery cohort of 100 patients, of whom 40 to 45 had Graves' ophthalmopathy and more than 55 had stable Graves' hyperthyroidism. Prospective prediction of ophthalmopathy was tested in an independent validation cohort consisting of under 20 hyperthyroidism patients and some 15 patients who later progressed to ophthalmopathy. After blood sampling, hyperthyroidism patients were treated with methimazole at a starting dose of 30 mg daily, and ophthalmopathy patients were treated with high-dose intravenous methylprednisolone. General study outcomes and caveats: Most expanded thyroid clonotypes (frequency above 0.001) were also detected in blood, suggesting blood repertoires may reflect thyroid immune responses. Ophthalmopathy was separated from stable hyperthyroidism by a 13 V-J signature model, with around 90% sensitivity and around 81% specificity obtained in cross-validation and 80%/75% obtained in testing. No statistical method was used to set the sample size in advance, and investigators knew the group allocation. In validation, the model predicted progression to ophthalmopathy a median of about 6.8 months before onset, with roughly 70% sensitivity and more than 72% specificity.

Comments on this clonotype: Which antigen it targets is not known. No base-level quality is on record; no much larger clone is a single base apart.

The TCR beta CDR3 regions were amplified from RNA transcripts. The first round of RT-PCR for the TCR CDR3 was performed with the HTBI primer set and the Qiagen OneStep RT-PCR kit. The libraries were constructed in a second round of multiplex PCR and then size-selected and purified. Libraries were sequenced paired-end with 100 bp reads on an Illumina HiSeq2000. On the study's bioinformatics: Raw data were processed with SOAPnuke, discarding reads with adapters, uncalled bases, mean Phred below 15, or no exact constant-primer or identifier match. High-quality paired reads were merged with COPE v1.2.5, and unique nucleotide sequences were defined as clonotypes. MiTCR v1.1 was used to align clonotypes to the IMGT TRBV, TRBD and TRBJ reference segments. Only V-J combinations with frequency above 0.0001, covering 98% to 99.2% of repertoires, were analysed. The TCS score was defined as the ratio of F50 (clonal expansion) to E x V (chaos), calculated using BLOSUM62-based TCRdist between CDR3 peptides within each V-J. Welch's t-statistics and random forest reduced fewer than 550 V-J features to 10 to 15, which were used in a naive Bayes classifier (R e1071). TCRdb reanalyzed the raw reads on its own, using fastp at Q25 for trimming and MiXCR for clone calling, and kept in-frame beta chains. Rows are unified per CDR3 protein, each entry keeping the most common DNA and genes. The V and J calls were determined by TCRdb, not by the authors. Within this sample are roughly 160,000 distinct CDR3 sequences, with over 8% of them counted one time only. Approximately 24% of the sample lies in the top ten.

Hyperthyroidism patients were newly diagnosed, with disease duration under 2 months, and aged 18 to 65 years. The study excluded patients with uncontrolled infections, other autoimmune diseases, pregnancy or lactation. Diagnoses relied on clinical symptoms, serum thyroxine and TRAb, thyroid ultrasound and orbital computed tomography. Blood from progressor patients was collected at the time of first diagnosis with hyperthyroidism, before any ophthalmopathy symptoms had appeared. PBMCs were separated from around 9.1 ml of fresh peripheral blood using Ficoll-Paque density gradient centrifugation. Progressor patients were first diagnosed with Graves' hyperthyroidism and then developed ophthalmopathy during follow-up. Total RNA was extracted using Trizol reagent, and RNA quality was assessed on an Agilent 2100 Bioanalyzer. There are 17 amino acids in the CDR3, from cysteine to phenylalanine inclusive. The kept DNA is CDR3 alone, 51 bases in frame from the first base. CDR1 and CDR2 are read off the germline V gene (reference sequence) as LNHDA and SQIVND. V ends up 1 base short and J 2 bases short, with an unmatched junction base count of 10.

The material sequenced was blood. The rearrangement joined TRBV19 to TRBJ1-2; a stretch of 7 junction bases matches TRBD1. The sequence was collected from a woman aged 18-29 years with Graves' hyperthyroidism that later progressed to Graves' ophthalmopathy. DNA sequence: TGTGCCAGTAGTATAGGGGGGACAGACGGCGCCAACTATGGCTACACCTTC. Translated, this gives CASSIGGTDGANYGYTF.